This TCR beta chain derives from a study of spatial heterogeneity in lung cancer. CDR1 is MNHEY and CDR2 is SVGAGI in the germline V gene. This CDR3 spans 14 amino acids. V lost 4 bases, J lost 2 bases, and 12 bases lay in between. Using its own MiXCR run on the 5' RACE reads, TCRdb lists one record per CDR3 protein. There are some 37,000 distinct CDR3 sequences in the sample; around 5.5% occur only once, and around 26% lies in the top ten. The table lists this clonotype with many counts. Time point described: sample taken at primary tumor resection. Sequencing of whole RNA from tumor, nontumor lung or frozen PBMC involved no sorting. Donors were some 72 untreated early-stage non-small cell lung cancer patients.

The V gene is TRBV6-5, the J gene TRBJ2-7; possible D gene TRBD2, 6 bases. Here the sequenced sample was PBMCs, taken at surgery. The TCR was taken from a female donor with early-stage non-small cell lung cancer. CDR3 coding DNA: TGTGCCAGCAGTTTGAGCCTAGCGACCTACGAGCAGTACTTC. Residues: CASSLSLATYEQYF.